These T cell receptor beta chains were read from a single sample in a study of cytomegalovirus exposure and HLA in healthy donors. Data came from immunoSEQ multiplex PCR; TCRdb stores just in-frame clones and leaves some out. The sample holds 150,000 or so clones; roughly 84% are singletons and the top ten take roughly a tenth. The sample comprised PBMCs. The receptors here all came from a man younger than 45 in good health and CMV-seropositive. Both conserved end residues are part of each CDR3. A D gene is named only where the DNA matches it firmly. Only part of the rows carry a size: once, few, many, or a class if the clone is expanded.

CDR3aa	CDR3nt	j_gene	v_gene	d_gene	abundance
CAWSEDAGSTDTQYF	TGTGCCTGGAGTGAGGATGCGGGAAGCACAGATACGCAGTATTTT	TRBJ2-3	TRBV30	.	few
CASSLVRQDYGYTF	TGTGCCAGCAGCTTAGTCCGACAGGACTATGGCTACACCTTC	TRBJ1-2	TRBV7-2	.	.
CASSPPGRDSYNSPLHF	TGTGCCAGCAGCCCCCCCGGACGGGACTCCTATAATTCACCCCTCCACTTT	TRBJ1-6	TRBV7-9	.	.
CASSQAGEFTDTQYF	TGCGCCAGCAGCCAAGCCGGAGAGTTCACAGATACGCAGTATTTT	TRBJ2-3	TRBV4-1	.	.
CASTPGEGGYGYTF	TGTGCCAGCACCCCTGGGGAGGGAGGCTATGGCTACACCTTC	TRBJ1-2	TRBV7-9	.	.
CASSTPGTSGGAVVDEQFF	TGTGCCAGCAGCACTCCCGGGACTAGCGGGGGGGCCGTGGTGGATGAGCAGTTCTTC	TRBJ2-1	TRBV5-4	TRBD2	once
CASSGTGVTGELFF	TGTGCCAGTTCCGGGACAGGGGTCACCGGGGAGCTGTTTTTT	TRBJ2-2	TRBV11-2	TRBD1	.
CASSPPDQPQHF	TGTGCCAGCTCACCCCCGGATCAGCCCCAGCATTTT	TRBJ1-5	TRBV18	.	.
CASSPRVLNTEAFF	TGTGCCAGCAGCCCACGAGTCCTGAACACTGAAGCTTTCTTT	TRBJ1-1	TRBV6-5	.	.
CASRQGNEQFF	TGTGCCAGCAGACAGGGGAATGAGCAGTTCTTC	TRBJ2-1	TRBV6-6	TRBD1	.
CASSLWRGSYEQYF	TGTGCCAGCAGCCTTTGGAGGGGCTCCTACGAGCAGTACTTC	TRBJ2-7	TRBV13	.	.
CASSLYGDSSYNEQFF	TGTGCCAGCAGCTTATATGGTGATAGCTCCTACAATGAGCAGTTCTTC	TRBJ2-1	TRBV11-3	.	.
CASSLRQFTNYGYTF	TGTGCCAGCAGTCTCCGACAGTTTACTAACTATGGCTACACCTTC	TRBJ1-2	TRBV6-5	.	.
CASSISSPGNEQYF	TGTGCCAGCAGTATAAGCTCACCCGGGAACGAGCAGTACTTC	TRBJ2-7	TRBV28	.	.
CSAGLAGKEPDTQYF	TGCAGCGCAGGACTAGCGGGTAAAGAACCAGATACGCAGTATTTT	TRBJ2-3	TRBV29-1	TRBD2	.
CASSSWQLRTGELFF	TGTGCCAGCAGTTCCTGGCAACTGAGGACCGGGGAGCTGTTTTTT	TRBJ2-2	TRBV28	.	.
CASSLQGHYGYTF	TGTGCCAGCAGTCTACAGGGACACTATGGCTACACCTTC	TRBJ1-2	TRBV6-1	.	.
CASSEALSAQGLAGVVYEQYF	TGTGCCAGCAGTGAAGCGTTGTCGGCCCAAGGACTAGCGGGAGTTGTCTACGAGCAGTACTTC	TRBJ2-7	TRBV6-1	TRBD2	.
CASSLRGLSSTDTQYF	TGTGCCAGCAGCTTAAGGGGACTATCATCCACAGATACGCAGTATTTT	TRBJ2-3	TRBV7-9	TRBD2	.
CASSPPAGSLAGGPHEQFF	TGTGCCAGCAGTCCGCCTGCGGGCAGCTTAGCGGGAGGGCCTCATGAGCAGTTCTTC	TRBJ2-1	TRBV5-6	TRBD2	once
CASSRDRWSNEQFF	TGTGCCAGCAGTAGGGACAGGTGGTCCAATGAGCAGTTCTTC	TRBJ2-1	TRBV7-2	TRBD1	.
CASGWTGNSPLHF	TGTGCCAGCGGGTGGACAGGGAATTCACCCCTCCACTTT	TRBJ1-6	TRBV6-5	TRBD1	few
CASSSPSGAYNEQFF	TGTGCCAGCAGCTCCCCTAGCGGGGCCTACAATGAGCAGTTCTTC	TRBJ2-1	TRBV5-4	TRBD2	.
CASSLLGAGGLYGYTF	TGTGCCAGCAGCTTACTGGGGGCCGGCGGCCTCTATGGCTACACCTTC	TRBJ1-2	TRBV5-6	.	.
CASSPGGPSYEQYF	TGTGCCAGCAGCCCCGGGGGACCAAGTTACGAGCAGTACTTC	TRBJ2-7	TRBV7-9	.	.
CAWRETGGSNQPQHF	TGTGCCTGGAGAGAAACAGGGGGCAGCAATCAGCCCCAGCATTTT	TRBJ1-5	TRBV30	TRBD1	.
CASSLASGAYNEQFF	TGTGCCAGCAGCTTGGCTAGCGGGGCCTACAATGAGCAGTTCTTC	TRBJ2-1	TRBV11-2	TRBD2	.
CASSPSGGSLNEQFF	TGTGCCAGCAGTCCTAGCGGGGGGTCCCTCAATGAGCAGTTCTTC	TRBJ2-1	TRBV27	TRBD2	.
CASSAHLAGGVHEQYF	TGTGCCAGCAGCGCTCACCTAGCGGGAGGGGTCCACGAGCAGTACTTC	TRBJ2-7	TRBV9	TRBD2	once
CAWTSGGPGNTIYF	TGTGCCTGGACCTCGGGGGGTCCTGGAAACACCATATATTTT	TRBJ1-3	TRBV30	.	.
CASSLRQGRAEAFF	TGCGCCAGCAGCTTGCGACAGGGGAGGGCTGAAGCTTTCTTT	TRBJ1-1	TRBV5-1	TRBD1	.
CASSYTRFSTDTQYF	TGTGCCAGCAGTTACACGCGGTTTAGCACAGATACGCAGTATTTT	TRBJ2-3	TRBV6-5	.	once
CASSLVGQGIYEQYF	TGTGCCAGCAGTTTGGTAGGACAGGGCATCTACGAGCAGTACTTC	TRBJ2-7	TRBV27	TRBD1	once
CASSTGERDRVKDTQYF	TGTGCCAGCAGCACTGGCGAGCGGGACAGGGTTAAAGATACGCAGTATTTT	TRBJ2-3	TRBV21-1	.	.
CASSSTSYEQYF	TGTGCCAGCAGCTCGACTTCCTACGAGCAGTACTTC	TRBJ2-7	TRBV7-9	.	.
CASSQETETGGRNTEAFF	TGCGCCAGCAGCCAAGAAACGGAGACAGGGGGCCGGAACACTGAAGCTTTCTTT	TRBJ1-1	TRBV4-3	TRBD1	.
CASSEARGTEAFF	TGTGCCAGCAGTGAAGCCAGGGGAACTGAAGCTTTCTTT	TRBJ1-1	TRBV6-1	.	.
CATWGGGANVLTF	TGTGCCACCTGGGGAGGTGGGGCCAACGTCCTGACTTTC	TRBJ2-6	TRBV28	.	.
CASSLVRLAGLRETQYF	TGTGCCAGCAGCTTAGTCCGACTAGCGGGCCTGAGGGAGACCCAGTACTTC	TRBJ2-5	TRBV7-8	TRBD2	.
CAWSVGEAGGPDTDTQYF	TGTGCCTGGAGCGTCGGGGAAGCGGGAGGGCCAGACACAGATACGCAGTATTTT	TRBJ2-3	TRBV30	TRBD2	.
CASSSLIGGSSGNTIYF	TGTGCCAGTAGTAGCCTAATAGGGGGCAGCTCTGGAAACACCATATATTTT	TRBJ1-3	TRBV19	TRBD1	.
CASTNTGGRNTEAFF	TGTGCCAGCACCAACACAGGGGGCAGGAACACTGAAGCTTTCTTT	TRBJ1-1	TRBV6-5	TRBD1	.
CASSLGTSGSPGELFF	TGTGCTAGCAGCTTAGGTACTAGCGGGAGCCCCGGGGAGCTGTTTTTT	TRBJ2-2	TRBV7-7	TRBD2	.
CAISSQGFEAFF	TGTGCCATCAGTTCACAGGGGTTTGAAGCTTTCTTT	TRBJ1-1	TRBV10-3	TRBD1	.
CASSSRQGAGDTQYF	TGTGCCAGCAGCTCGCGACAGGGGGCTGGAGATACGCAGTATTTT	TRBJ2-3	TRBV5-4	TRBD1	.
CASRSRVHISYEQYF	TGTGCCAGCAGGTCCCGGGTCCACATCTCCTACGAGCAGTACTTC	TRBJ2-7	TRBV6-6	.	.
CASSFPDQPQHF	TGTGCCAGCAGTTTTCCAGATCAGCCCCAGCATTTT	TRBJ1-5	TRBV28	.	.
CASSESVGTPTEAFF	TGTGCCAGCAGTGAAAGCGTAGGAACCCCCACTGAAGCTTTCTTT	TRBJ1-1	TRBV2	.	.